The 29 T cell receptor beta chains below come from one sample, sequenced in a study of shared clonotypes between healthy human individuals. Repertoires were generated with immunoSEQ multiplex PCR, while TCRdb's copy carries only in-frame clones and drops some. The repertoire consists of 850,000 to 1,100,000 clones, with roughly 80% occurring once and the leading ten covering almost 0.9%. The sequencing input was memory CD4+ T cells from PBMCs. The subset denotes: CD45RA-negative fraction. Source of these receptors: a man younger than 35 in good health. Some clones in this sample may be carry-over from other donors' samples.

The chain couples TRBV5-6 to TRBJ2-3; D not resolved. The CDR3 sequence is 13 residues long. V was shortened by 0 bases and J by 4 bases, with 6 bases between the two germline ends. Germline V CDR1 and CDR2: SGHDT, YYEEEE. The CDR3, as DNA: TGTGCCAGCAGCTTGGTAGACGCAGATACGCAGTATTTT. Translation: CASSLVDADTQYF. Variable domain in full (rest from reference TRBV5-6 and TRBJ2-3): DAGVTQSPTHLIKTRGQQVTLRCSPKSGHDTVSWYQQALGQGPQFIFQYYEEEERQRGNFPDRFSGHQFPNYSSELNVNALLLGDSALYLCASSLVDADTQYFGPGTRLTVL.

This chain uses TRBV30 with TRBJ2-3; 7 nucleotides agree with TRBD1. V dropped 7 bases and J dropped 2; count of bases not matched to a gene: 9. This CDR3 region has 14 residues. Germline CDR1 GTSNPN, CDR2 SVGIG (reference sequence). The CDR3 DNA sequence: TGTGCCTCCCGGCAGAGGGGGCTCACAGATACGCAGTATTTT. Translation gives CASRQRGLTDTQYF.

This sequence joins TRBV9 and TRBJ1-4; 9 nucleotides align to TRBD1. This CDR3 has 15 residues. Germline lookup yields CDR1 SGDLS and CDR2 YYNGEE. V was pared by 0 bases and J by 12 bases, with 9 bases of the junction left unmatched. DNA for the CDR3: TGTGCCAGCAGCGTAGCTGGGACAGGGCCTGGGGAACTGTTTTTT. Its translation is CASSVAGTGPGELFF. The whole variable domain, filled in from reference TRBV9 and TRBJ1-4, reads DSGVTQTPKHLITATGQRVTLRCSPRSGDLSVYWYQQSLDQGLQFLIQYYNGEERAKGNILERFSAQQFPDLHSELNLSSLELGDSALYFCASSVAGTGPGELFFGSGTQLSVL.

This clone was counted many times. CDR3 nucleotides: TGTGCCAGCAGTTCTAAACTGACTAGCGGGGGTAACTTAGATACGCAGTATTTT. Protein: CASSSKLTSGGNLDTQYF. This chain joins TRBV27 and TRBJ2-3; 12 bases align to TRBD2. The germline CDR1 and CDR2 sequences are MNHEY and SMNVEV (reference sequence). This CDR3 contains 18 residues. The J segment lost 5 bases and the V segment lost 4 bases, leaving 13 bases of the junction unmatched.

V gene TRBV28 combines with J gene TRBJ1-1; D remains ambiguous. Germline-derived CDR1 and CDR2 are MDHEN and SYDVKM. The CDR3 sequence is 15 residues long. Trimming pared 5 bases from V and 0 bases from J, leaving 13 bases between. CDR3 DNA sequence: TGTGCCAGCAGTCCCCCGCAGGCCGTGAACACTGAAGCTTTCTTT. Translated, it gives CASSPPQAVNTEAFF.

The genes are TRBV11-2 and TRBJ1-2; weak D call: TRBD1 (5 bases). The germline V gene has CDR1 SGHAT and CDR2 FQNNGV. The ends were cut back, 1 base at V and 2 bases at J, with 8 bases in the middle. This CDR3 is 14 amino acids long. The CDR3 here is CASSLVRDNYGYTF. For the CDR3, the DNA is TGTGCCAGCAGCTTAGTTCGGGACAACTATGGCTACACCTTC. Combining the CDR3 with reference TRBV11-2 and TRBJ1-2 gives the whole variable domain EAGVAQSPRYKIIEKRQSVAFWCNPISGHATLYWYQQILGQGPKLLIQFQNNGVVDDSQLPKDRFSAERLKGVDSTLKIQPAKLEDSAVYLCASSLVRDNYGYTFGSGTRLTVV.

This clone was observed a few times. The chain has TRBV30 and TRBJ1-1, with D perhaps matching TRBD1 (5 bases). The CDR3 runs to 11 residues. CDR1 and CDR2 from the germline V gene are GTSNPN and SVGIG (reference sequence). Trimming left V 7 bases short and J 6 bases short, with 12 bases between. This CDR3 is CASRGVAEAFF. The DNA for the CDR3 is TGTGCCTCACGGGGGGTAGCTGAAGCTTTCTTT.

The J gene is TRBJ2-2, the V gene TRBV7-3; TRBD2 agrees at 7 bases. V shed 5 bases, J shed 7 bases, and the junction held 16 bases outside the gene matches. CDR1 SGHTA and CDR2 FQGTGA come from the germline V gene. The CDR3 has 17 residues. CDR3 bases: TGTGCCAGCAGCCGCGGCCCTGGTGGGAGGGCCGACGGGGAGCTGTTTTTT. Its translation is CASSRGPGGRADGELFF. Together with reference TRBV7-3 and TRBJ2-2, the CDR3 gives the full variable domain: GAGVSQTPSNKVTEKGKYVELRCDPISGHTALYWYRQSLGQGPEFLIYFQGTGAADDSGLPNDRFFAVRPEGSVSTLKIQRTERGDSAVYLCASSRGPGGRADGELFFGEGSRLTVL.

V usage is TRBV6-1 and J usage is TRBJ1-2, with D tentatively TRBD1 (5 bases). V was cut by 4 bases and J by 4 bases, with 13 bases left in between. CDR1 and CDR2 (germline): MNHNS, SASEGT. The CDR3 runs 14 residues. CDR3 sequence: CASSGRDGIYGYTF. The CDR3 DNA follows: TGTGCCAGCAGTGGACGGGACGGAATCTATGGCTACACCTTC.

V gene TRBV11-2 combines with J gene TRBJ2-7, with 7 nucleotides matching TRBD1. Germline V gene data show CDR1 as SGHAT and CDR2 as FQNNGV. The CDR3 loop spans 15 amino acids. Trimming took 1 base from V and 3 from J; bases not matched to a gene: 6. The CDR3 reads CASSLVTGVGYEQYF. The CDR3 nucleotides are TGTGCCAGCAGCTTAGTCACAGGGGTTGGCTACGAGCAGTACTTC.

The J gene is TRBJ2-2, the V gene TRBV21-1; the D call TRBD1 from the table was never checked on the DNA. TRBV21-1 is a pseudogene segment. The CDR3 is made up of 17 amino acids. The CDR3: CASSPSRDRGNTGELFF. The CDR3 DNA reads TGTGCCAGCAGCCCCTCCCGGGACAGGGGAAACACCGGGGAGCTGTTTTTT.

Note on this clone: The sample carries other DNA sequences with the same CDR3. The J gene is TRBJ1-1, the V gene TRBV7-9; no clear D gene. V shed 5 bases and J shed 0 bases, with 4 bases lying between them. This CDR3 is 12 amino acids long. Germline V gene sequence: CDR1 SEHNR, CDR2 FQNEAQ (reference sequence). CDR3 sequence: CASSPLNTEAFF. CDR3 DNA: TGTGCCAGCAGCCCACTGAACACTGAAGCTTTCTTT.

The chain carries TRBV4-2 and TRBJ2-1, with 11 bases aligning to TRBD2. Germline V lookup: CDR1 LGHNA, CDR2 YNFKEQ. The CDR3 is 17 residues long. Germline trimming cut 0 bases from V and 8 bases from J; bases unmatched to any gene: 9. The CDR3 sequence is CASSQDIAGGGGDEQFF. In DNA form, the CDR3 reads TGTGCCAGCAGCCAAGATATAGCGGGAGGGGGGGGCGATGAGCAGTTCTTC.

The sample holds one count of this clone. Given a much more abundant clone one base away, this may be a read error. The chain joins TRBV2 to TRBJ1-1, with D possibly TRBD1 on 6 matching bases. V dropped 5 bases and J dropped 3 bases, with 13 bases sitting between them. CDR1 and CDR2 (germline): SNHLY, FYNNEI. The CDR3 is made up of 14 amino acids. The CDR3, as DNA: TGTGCCAGCAGTAAACAGGGAACGGACACTGAAGCTTTCTTT. Amino acids: CASSKQGTDTEAFF.

The chain couples TRBV5-1 to TRBJ2-1, with 12 bases fitting TRBD2. The J segment lost 8 bases and the V segment lost 4 bases, leaving 10 bases of the junction unmatched. The V gene's germline CDR1 is SGHRS and CDR2 YFSETQ. The CDR3 spans 16 residues. The CDR3 DNA follows: TGCGCCAGCAGCCCGCGGACTAGCGGGGCCGGCTATGAGCAGTTCTTC. Encoded protein: CASSPRTSGAGYEQFF.

V gene TRBV11-2 combines with J gene TRBJ1-1; no reliable D call. Germline V gene sequence: CDR1 SGHAT, CDR2 FQNNGV. This CDR3 has 14 amino acids. Deletions cut 1 base from V and 1 base from J, with 7 bases between. CDR3 nucleotides: TGTGCCAGCAGCTTAGGTCCGGGGAACACTGAAGCTTTCTTT. It translates to CASSLGPGNTEAFF.

The V call is TRBV28, the J call TRBJ1-5; possible D gene TRBD1, 5 bases. Germline values: CDR1 MDHEN, CDR2 SYDVKM. V lost 7 bases and J 4 bases, leaving 17 bases between the germline ends. CDR3 length equals 15 residues. The CDR3 nucleotides read TGTGCCAGCACCGTGGGGGGGGGACCTAATCAGCCCCAGCATTTT. As protein: CASTVGGGPNQPQHF.

The J gene is TRBJ2-1, the V gene TRBV7-9, with 7 positions matching TRBD2. The CDR3 contains 17 residues. Germline V gives CDR1 SEHNR, CDR2 FQNEAQ (reference sequence). The ends lost 3 bases at V and 7 bases at J; junction bases unmatched: 15. The CDR3 region has the DNA TGTGCCAGCAGCTTGGCACGGTGGGGGGGATCATGGAATGAGCAGTTCTTC. It specifies CASSLARWGGSWNEQFF.

J is TRBJ2-5 and V is TRBV30; 14 bases match TRBD2. Germline CDR1 GTSNPN, CDR2 SVGIG (reference sequence). Unmatched junction bases numbered 7, after V lost 2 bases and J lost 5 bases. This CDR3 spans 16 amino acids. CDR3 sequence (DNA): TGTGCCTGGAGTCCAGGGACTAGCGGGAGTAGTGAGACCCAGTACTTC. Amino acid sequence: CAWSPGTSGSSETQYF.

The chain recombines TRBV29-1 with TRBJ2-3, with TRBD1 as a possible D gene (6 bases). The germline V and J ends were trimmed by 5 bases and 2 bases, with 11 bases remaining between them. CDR1 is SQVTM and CDR2 is ANQGSEA in the germline V gene. CDR3 length: 13 residues. The CDR3 spells CSVYTGFTDTQYF. The CDR3 DNA is TGCAGCGTTTATACAGGGTTCACAGATACGCAGTATTTT.

V is TRBV5-5 and J is TRBJ1-5, with TRBD1 matching 7 bases. Germline V gives CDR1 SGHKS, CDR2 YYEKEE (reference sequence). The CDR3 loop spans 19 amino acids. The ends lost 4 bases at V and 0 bases at J; junction bases unmatched: 16. The CDR3 nucleotides read TGTGCCAGCAGCGCTGGGGACAGACAGTCCGTATATAGCAATCAGCCCCAGCATTTT. This sequence encodes CASSAGDRQSVYSNQPQHF.

The V and J genes are TRBV28 and TRBJ2-3; D is unclear. Trimming stripped 9 bases from V and 1 base from J, with 11 bases between. This CDR3 contains 13 residues. Germline CDR1 is MDHEN and CDR2 is SYDVKM. CDR3 region: CASYLWGTDTQYF. The CDR3, as DNA: TGTGCCAGTTACCTTTGGGGCACAGATACGCAGTATTTT.

The CDR3 loop is CASASGGPNYEQYF. CDR3 sequence (DNA): TGCGCCAGCGCGTCAGGAGGGCCCAATTACGAGCAGTACTTC. The rearrangement links TRBV4-1 to TRBJ2-7; a possible D gene is TRBD2 (6 bases). Germline V gives CDR1 MGHRA, CDR2 YSYEKL. The CDR3 spans 14 residues. V was shortened by 8 bases and J by 4 bases, with 18 bases between the two germline ends.

This chain links TRBV10-3 with TRBJ2-7; 10 bases match TRBD2. After removal of 6 bases from V and 3 bases from J, the junction contained 8 bases not matched to a gene. Germline CDR1 is ENHRY and CDR2 is SYGVKD. CDR3 length: 15 residues. CDR3 sequence reads: CAISQLAGIDYEQYF. The CDR3 bases are TGTGCCATCAGCCAACTAGCGGGGATAGACTACGAGCAGTACTTC.

The chain recombines TRBV7-9 with TRBJ2-1; D not certain. CDR1 is SEHNR and CDR2 is FQNEAQ in the germline V gene (reference sequence). V gave up 7 bases and J gave up 5 bases, with 6 bases separating them. This CDR3 is 11 amino acids long. DNA of the CDR3: TGTGCCAGCACCCTTGACAATGAGCAGTTCTTC. Residues: CASTLDNEQFF.

The J gene is TRBJ2-3, the V gene TRBV21-1; the table gives TRBD2 as D, unverified against the DNA. TRBV21-1 corresponds to a pseudogene. This CDR3 is 15 amino acids long. CDR3 nucleotide sequence: TGTGCCAGCAGCAAAACCCTAACCAGCACAGATACGCAGTATTTT. Amino acids: CASSKTLTSTDTQYF.

The V call is TRBV5-1, the J call TRBJ2-7, with 7 bases lining up with TRBD2. The ends lost 0 bases at V and 0 bases at J; junction bases unmatched: 12. The CDR3 totals 18 residues. CDR1 SGHRS and CDR2 YFSETQ come from the germline V gene. CDR3 DNA: TGCGCCAGCAGCTTGGTGGGTAGAGGGGCTAGCGGCTCCTACGAGCAGTACTTC. This codes for CASSLVGRGASGSYEQYF.

This clone was seen more than once but under ten times. The rearrangement joins TRBV5-1 to TRBJ2-3; a weak D match, TRBD2 (6 bases). CDR1 is SGHRS, CDR2 YFSETQ, per germline. This CDR3 contains 13 residues. The V end was cut by 2 bases, the J end by 10 bases, with 14 bases between. The CDR3 here is CASSLLDYKAQYF. The CDR3 nucleotides are TGCGCCAGCAGCTTACTGGACTACAAGGCGCAGTATTTT.

This clone showed up just a few times. The chain employs TRBV4-2 and TRBJ1-2, with a tentative D call TRBD1 (5 bases). CDR3 length: 16 residues. V lost 4 bases and J lost 7, with 22 bases in between. Germline loops: CDR1 LGHNA, CDR2 YNFKEQ. The CDR3 sequence is CASSPRTIAALPGYTF. CDR3 DNA sequence: TGTGCCAGCAGCCCTCGGACAATTGCGGCCTTGCCTGGCTACACCTTC.